This T cell receptor (beta chain) was sequenced during a study of blood T cells in healthy people across ages. Overall study findings and caveats: Investigators viewed diversity estimates from one million T cells as underestimates, the study reported. A roughly linear fall in TCR beta diversity per million T cells was seen with increasing age.

A second roughly 6 to 11 cycle PCR used barcoded and J-beta primers. CDR3-containing paired-end reads numbered at least 2.5 million in each sample. TCRdb fed the 5' RACE reads into MiXCR, producing one record per CDR3 protein. The sample holds some 1.5 million distinct CDR3 sequences, under 55% seen once. On this clonotype: What it recognizes is unknown.

The V and J ends lost 9 bases and 5 bases respectively, with 16 bases between them. The CDR3 is 13 residues long. J is TRBJ1-1 and V is TRBV12-3 or TRBV12-4; possible D gene TRBD1, 6 bases. Specimen: blood. The TCR originated in a woman aged 18 to 35 in good health. CDR3 nucleotides: TGTGCCAGTACCTGGGGGGGCCAGACTGAAGCTTTCTTT. Protein: CASTWGGQTEAFF.